The rows below give T cell receptor beta chains drawn from one sample of a study of control samples from healthy donors and cancer patients. Only in-frame clones appear in the TCRdb table, and some are missing; sequencing was by immunoSEQ multiplex PCR. The repertoire holds under 80,000 clones, approximately 93% seen once, with about 1.3% in the top ten. The specimen was PBMCs. The receptors were gathered from a woman aged 40 to 50 with lung cancer. Both conserved end residues are trimmed from each CDR3.

cdr3_length v_call cdr3_aa
12 TRBV7-6 ASSLQGSRQPQH
12 TRBV7-8 ASSPDGGRDGYT
13 TRBV7-8 ASSTEAQGNQPQH
13 TRBV7-9 ASSLWGLPGAGYT
12 TRBV5-1 ASSFGQGGDEQY
12 TRBV6-5 ASTFNRNTGELF
10 TRBV9 ASSVLADTQY
11 TRBV19 ASSMGTGETQY
13 TRBV7-9 ASSYQQGSQETQY
12 TRBV19 ASSTGGAYYGYT
15 TRBV3-1/TRBV3-2 ASSLAGTFSGANVLT
14 TRBV9 ASSAPGQGALATAF
14 TRBV7-8 ASSFAPAGANYEQY
13 TRBV4-1 ASSQDRDGHYEQY
12 TRBV27 ASSPSNRVLEQY
11 TRBV12-3/TRBV12-4 ASSLSIYMGYT
11 TRBV29-1 SASLDFPYEQY
14 TRBV19 ASSMRGPLEVGGYT
11 TRBV27 ASSLVGPGELF
13 TRBV18 ASSLTDTINEKLF
10 TRBV14 ASSQGGGELF
12 TRBV24-1 ATSETWIGAELF
13 TRBV2 ASSEGWAENTEAF
12 TRBV5-1 ASSSGTASYEQY
15 TRBV3-1/TRBV3-2 ASSQERGSGVLYEQY
16 TRBV5-1 ASSLRGGLPQRNYGYT
13 TRBV7-8 ASSPSGARGYGYT
14 TRBV30 AWRGPGQGNTGELF
12 TRBV30 AWSVQGSNQPQH
12 TRBV5-4 ASSLRTGLSGYT
12 TRBV4-1 ASSLREGAYEQY
15 TRBV10-2 ASSELLATANTGELF
15 TRBV9 ASSVEGAPSSGNTIY
12 TRBV18 ASSPPAENYGYT
11 TRBV10-3 AISVSPQETQY
13 TRBV21-1 ASSKAHGRGDEQY
13 TRBV2 ASSPGGTGPGEQF
9 TRBV19 ASTEGETQY
10 TRBV28 ASRRDSYGYT
10 TRBV24-1 ATSDHNEKLF
12 TRBV6-5 ASSYPGPPTEAF
10 TRBV19 ASSLTGAGYT
15 TRBV12-5 ASGLETVAGIMETQY
14 TRBV4-1 ASSHQGSTMNTEAF
13 TRBV27 ASSLRQVINTEAF
13 TRBV9 ASSARDPQDEKLF
14 TRBV11-2 ASSPHGALTNYGYT
12 TRBV10-1 ASSETGPGNTIY
13 TRBV5-5 ASSLMGDNNYGYT
10 TRBV12-3/TRBV12-4 ASSLEGLEAF
13 TRBV28 ASSRTREAYNEQF
12 TRBV7-7 ASSSNPGSGELF
12 TRBV6-5 ASSYNRWRQEQY
9 TRBV29-1 SVEDLFGYT
14 TRBV11-3 ASSSGQGTNTGELF
13 TRBV19 ASSRTGAGNTEAF
12 TRBV9 ASSAGTGLSGYT
13 TRBV3-1/TRBV3-2 ASSVQGRSNTEAF